The entry below describes one T cell receptor beta chain. The CDR3 totals 14 residues. Germline trimming cut 6 bases from V and 4 bases from J; bases unmatched to any gene: 3. Germline assignment: CDR1 MNHEY and CDR2 SVGAGI. This specimen belongs to a study of blood T cell repertoires in COVID-19. Methods used by the authors: The authors estimated nucleated cell counts from reference gene primer amplification. Produced via immunoSEQ multiplex PCR; TCRdb's table is partial and in-frame only. The V and J calls and clone size were taken over from that table, and D and trimming were inferred from the DNA. The sample shows approximately 100,000 clones, 80% to 90% of them seen only once.

This receptor was obtained from a human donor in a cohort sampled during active COVID-19. The sample consisted of peripheral blood. The rearrangement joins TRBV6-5 to TRBJ2-2, with 9 bases identical to TRBD2. Here the CDR3 reads CASRRAGGTGELFF. For the CDR3, the DNA is TGTGCCAGCAGGAGAGCGGGGGGCACCGGGGAGCTGTTTTTT.